The T cell receptor (beta chain) under discussion was sequenced for a study of T-cell reconstitution after alpha-beta-depleted transplantation in children. This clonotype was picked up one time. Its antigen is unidentified. Study-level findings and limits: At around two months after transplant, the alpha-beta T cells were reportedly derived from several hundred expanded clones that came from non-depleted graft cells. Most T-cell counts and diversity one year after the transplant came from T cells that were newly produced.

A TCRbeta library incorporating unique molecular identifiers was prepared. TCRdb analysed the PCR reads with MiXCR anew, one entry per CDR3 protein. The sample lists a few hundred thousand distinct CDR3 sequences; 24% were seen once. Sequencing was performed on PBMCs, mostly from graft donor cells, taken 360 days after TCRalphabeta/CD19-depleted stem cell transplant. This clonotype was obtained from a female patient aged 2-15 years who had a stem cell transplant for congenital amegakaryocytic thrombocytopenia, so the T cells may come from the graft donor.

The CDR3 loop is CSVIGGFYTDTQYF. CDR3 sequence (DNA): TGCAGCGTTATAGGCGGGTTTTACACAGATACGCAGTATTTT. The V call is TRBV29-1, the J call TRBJ2-3, with D possibly matching TRBD2 (5 bases). The germline V gene has CDR1 SQVTM and CDR2 ANQGSEA. Trimming stripped 5 bases from V and 2 bases from J, with 14 bases between. The CDR3 length is 14 residues.